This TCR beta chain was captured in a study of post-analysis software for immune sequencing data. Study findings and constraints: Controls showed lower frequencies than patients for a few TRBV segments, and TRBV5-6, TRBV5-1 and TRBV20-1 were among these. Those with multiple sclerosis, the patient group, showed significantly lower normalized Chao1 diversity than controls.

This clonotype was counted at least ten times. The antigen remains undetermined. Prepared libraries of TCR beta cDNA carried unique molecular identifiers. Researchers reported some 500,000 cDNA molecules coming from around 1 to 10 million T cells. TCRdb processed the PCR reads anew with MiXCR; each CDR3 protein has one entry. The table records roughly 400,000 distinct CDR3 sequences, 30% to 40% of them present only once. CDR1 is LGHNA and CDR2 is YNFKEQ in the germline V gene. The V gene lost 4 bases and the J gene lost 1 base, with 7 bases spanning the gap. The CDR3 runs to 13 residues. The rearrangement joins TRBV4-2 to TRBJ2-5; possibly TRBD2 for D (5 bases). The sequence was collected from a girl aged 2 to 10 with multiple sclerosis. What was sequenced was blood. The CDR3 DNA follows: TGTGCCAGCAGCCCGGACTCCCAAGAGACCCAGTACTTC. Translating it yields CASSPDSQETQYF.